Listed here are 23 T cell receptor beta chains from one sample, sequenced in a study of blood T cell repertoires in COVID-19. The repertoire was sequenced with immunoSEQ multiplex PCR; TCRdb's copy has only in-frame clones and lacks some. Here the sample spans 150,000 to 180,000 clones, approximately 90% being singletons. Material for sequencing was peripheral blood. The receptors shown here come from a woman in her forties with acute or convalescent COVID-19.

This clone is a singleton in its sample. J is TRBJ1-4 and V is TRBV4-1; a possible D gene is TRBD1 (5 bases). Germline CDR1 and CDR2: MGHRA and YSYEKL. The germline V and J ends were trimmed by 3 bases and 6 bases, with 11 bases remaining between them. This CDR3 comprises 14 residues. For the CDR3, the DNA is TGCGCCAGCAGCCACACAGGTGTTTATGAAAAACTGTTTTTT. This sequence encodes CASSHTGVYEKLFF.

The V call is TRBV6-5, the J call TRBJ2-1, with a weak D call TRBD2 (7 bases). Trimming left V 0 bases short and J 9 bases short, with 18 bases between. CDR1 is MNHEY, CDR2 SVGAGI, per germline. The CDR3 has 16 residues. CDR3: CASSYSRGGPGSEQFF. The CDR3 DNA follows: TGTGCCAGCAGTTACTCGAGGGGGGGCCCCGGCAGTGAGCAGTTCTTC.

The CDR3 loop reads CSVVSRAEAFF. The CDR3, as DNA: TGCAGCGTTGTTTCGAGGGCTGAAGCTTTCTTT. This chain uses TRBV29-1 with TRBJ1-1; no reliable D call. Germline CDR1 reads SQVTM; CDR2 reads ANQGSEA. This CDR3 has 11 amino acids. V lost 4 bases and J lost 6, with 9 bases in between. The full variable domain, in which reference TRBV29-1 and TRBJ1-1 provide the parts outside the CDR3, is SAVISQKPSRDICQRGTSLTIQCQVDSQVTMMFWYRQQPGQSLTLIATANQGSEATYESGFVIDKFPISRPNLTFSTLTVSNMSPEDSSIYLCSVVSRAEAFFGQGTRLTVV.

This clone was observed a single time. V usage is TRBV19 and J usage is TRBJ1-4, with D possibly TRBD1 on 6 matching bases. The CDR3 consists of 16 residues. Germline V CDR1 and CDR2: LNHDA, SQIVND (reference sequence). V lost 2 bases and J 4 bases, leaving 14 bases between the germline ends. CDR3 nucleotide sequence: TGTGCCAGTAGTATACTCCGGACAGATAGTAATGAAAAACTGTTTTTT. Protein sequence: CASSILRTDSNEKLFF.

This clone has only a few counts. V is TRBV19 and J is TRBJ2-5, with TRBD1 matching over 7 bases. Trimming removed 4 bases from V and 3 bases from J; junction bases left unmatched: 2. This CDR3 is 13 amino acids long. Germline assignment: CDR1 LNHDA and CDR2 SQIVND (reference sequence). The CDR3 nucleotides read TGTGCCAGTAGTACCGGGACAGAAGAGACCCAGTACTTC. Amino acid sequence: CASSTGTEETQYF.

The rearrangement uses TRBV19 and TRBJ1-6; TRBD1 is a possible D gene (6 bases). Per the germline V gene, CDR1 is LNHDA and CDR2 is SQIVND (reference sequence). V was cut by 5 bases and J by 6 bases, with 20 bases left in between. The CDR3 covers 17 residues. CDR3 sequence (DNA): TGTGCCAGTAGTCTCCAATCAGGGGCATTTGGTAATTCACCCCTCCACTTT. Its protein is CASSLQSGAFGNSPLHF.

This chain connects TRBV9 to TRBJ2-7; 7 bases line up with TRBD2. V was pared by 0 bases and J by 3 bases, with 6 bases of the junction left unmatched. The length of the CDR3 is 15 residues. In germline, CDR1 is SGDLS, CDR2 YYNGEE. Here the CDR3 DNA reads TGTGCCAGCAGCGTAGACAGCGGGGTTAGCTACGAGCAGTACTTC. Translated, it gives CASSVDSGVSYEQYF.

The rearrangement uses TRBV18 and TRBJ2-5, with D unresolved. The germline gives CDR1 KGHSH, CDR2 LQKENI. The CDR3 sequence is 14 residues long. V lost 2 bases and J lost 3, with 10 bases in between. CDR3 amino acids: CASSPIRAEETQYF. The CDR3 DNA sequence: TGTGCCAGCTCACCAATACGCGCCGAAGAGACCCAGTACTTC.

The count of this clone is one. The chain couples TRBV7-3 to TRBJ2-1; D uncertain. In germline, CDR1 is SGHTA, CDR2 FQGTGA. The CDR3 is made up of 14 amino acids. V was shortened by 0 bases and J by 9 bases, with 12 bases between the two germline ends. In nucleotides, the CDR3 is TGTGCCAGCAGCTTAACCGGTTCTACCCTTGAGCAGTTCTTC. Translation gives CASSLTGSTLEQFF.

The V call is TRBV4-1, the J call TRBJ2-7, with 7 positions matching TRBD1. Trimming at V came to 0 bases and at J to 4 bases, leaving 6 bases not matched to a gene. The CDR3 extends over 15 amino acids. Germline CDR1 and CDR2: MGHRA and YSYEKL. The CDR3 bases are TGCGCCAGCAGCCAAGAAGGCCAGGGGGAATACGAGCAGTACTTC. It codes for CASSQEGQGEYEQYF.

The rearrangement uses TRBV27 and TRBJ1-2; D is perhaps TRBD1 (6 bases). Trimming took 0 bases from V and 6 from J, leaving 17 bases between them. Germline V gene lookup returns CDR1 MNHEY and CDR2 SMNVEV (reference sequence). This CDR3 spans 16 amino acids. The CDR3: CASSLSFGGQQDGYTF. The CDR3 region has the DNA TGTGCCAGCAGTTTATCGTTCGGGGGGCAACAGGATGGCTACACCTTC.

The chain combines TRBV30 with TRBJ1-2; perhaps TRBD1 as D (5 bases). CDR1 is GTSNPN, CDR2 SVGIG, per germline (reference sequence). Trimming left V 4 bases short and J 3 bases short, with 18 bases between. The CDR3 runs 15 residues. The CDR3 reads CAWTRRVTVDYGYTF. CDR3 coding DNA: TGTGCCTGGACGCGCAGGGTGACTGTCGACTATGGCTACACCTTC.

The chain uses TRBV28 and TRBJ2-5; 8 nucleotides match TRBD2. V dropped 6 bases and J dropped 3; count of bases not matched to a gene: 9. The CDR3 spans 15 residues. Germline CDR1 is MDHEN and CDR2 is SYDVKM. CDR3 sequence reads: CASRPGTRIEETQYF. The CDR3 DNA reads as TGTGCCAGCAGACCCGGGACTAGGATCGAAGAGACCCAGTACTTC.

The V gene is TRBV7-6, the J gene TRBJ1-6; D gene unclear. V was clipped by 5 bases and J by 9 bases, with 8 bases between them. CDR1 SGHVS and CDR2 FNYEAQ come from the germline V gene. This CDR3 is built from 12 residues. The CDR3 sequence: CASSPGFSPLHF. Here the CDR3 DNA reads TGTGCCAGCAGCCCCGGGTTTTCACCCCTCCACTTT.

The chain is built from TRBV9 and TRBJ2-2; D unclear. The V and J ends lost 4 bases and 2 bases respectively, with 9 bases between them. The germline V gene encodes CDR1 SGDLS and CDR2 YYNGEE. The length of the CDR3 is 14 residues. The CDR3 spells CASSPHSNTGELFF. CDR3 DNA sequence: TGTGCCAGCAGCCCCCATAGTAACACCGGGGAGCTGTTTTTT.

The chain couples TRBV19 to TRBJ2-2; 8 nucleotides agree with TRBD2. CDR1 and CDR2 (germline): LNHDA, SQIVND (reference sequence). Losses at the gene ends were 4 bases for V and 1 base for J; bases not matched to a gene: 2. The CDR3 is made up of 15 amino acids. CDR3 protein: CASSSLAGNTGELFF. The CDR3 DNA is TGTGCCAGTAGTAGCCTAGCGGGGAACACCGGGGAGCTGTTTTTT.

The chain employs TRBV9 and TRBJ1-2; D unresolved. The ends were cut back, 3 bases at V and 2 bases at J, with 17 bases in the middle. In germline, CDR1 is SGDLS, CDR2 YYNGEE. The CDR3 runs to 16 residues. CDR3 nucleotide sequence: TGTGCCAGCAGCGCCACGGGAGGCAGAACAAACTATGGCTACACCTTC. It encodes CASSATGGRTNYGYTF.

The CDR3 nucleotides read TGTGCCAGCAGCCCCCCGGTTAGCGGGATTTCCGGGGAGCTGTTTTTT. Residues: CASSPPVSGISGELFF. This sequence joins TRBV3-1 (or the pseudogene TRBV3-2) and TRBJ2-2, with 8 bases aligning to TRBD2. The CDR3 loop spans 16 amino acids. Germline V gene data show CDR1 as LGHDT and CDR2 as YNNKEL (reference sequence). V dropped 4 bases and J dropped 6; count of bases not matched to a gene: 10.

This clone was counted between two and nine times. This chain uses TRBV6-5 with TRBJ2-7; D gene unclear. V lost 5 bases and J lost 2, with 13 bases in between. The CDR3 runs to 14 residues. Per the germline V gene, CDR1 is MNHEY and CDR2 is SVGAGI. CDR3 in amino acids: CASSNANIPYEQYF. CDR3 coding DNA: TGTGCCAGCAGTAATGCAAACATCCCCTACGAGCAGTACTTC.

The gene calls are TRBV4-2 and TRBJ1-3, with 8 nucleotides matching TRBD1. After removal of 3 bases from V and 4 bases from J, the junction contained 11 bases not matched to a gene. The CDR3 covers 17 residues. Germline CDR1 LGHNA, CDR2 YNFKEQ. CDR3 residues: CASSQERQGAHGNTIYF. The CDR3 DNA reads TGTGCCAGCAGCCAGGAACGGCAGGGGGCGCACGGAAACACCATATATTTT.

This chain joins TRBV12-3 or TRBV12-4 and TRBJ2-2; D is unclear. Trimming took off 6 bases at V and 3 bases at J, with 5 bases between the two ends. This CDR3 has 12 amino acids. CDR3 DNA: TGTGCCAGCAGCCGTTACACCGGGGAGCTGTTTTTT. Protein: CASSRYTGELFF.

As DNA, the CDR3 is TGTGCCAGCAAAACCGGCCGGACATTCGGAACTTTCTTT. It translates to CASKTGRTFGTFF. V and J are TRBV28 and TRBJ1-1, with a possible D match to TRBD1 (5 bases). V shed 7 bases and J shed 12 bases, with 21 bases lying between them. The CDR3 runs 13 residues. The V gene's germline CDR1 is MDHEN and CDR2 SYDVKM.

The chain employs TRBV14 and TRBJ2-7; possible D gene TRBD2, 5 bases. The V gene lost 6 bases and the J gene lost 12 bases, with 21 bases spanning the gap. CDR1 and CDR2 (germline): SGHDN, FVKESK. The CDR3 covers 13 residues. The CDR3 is CASSPIVGGPSYF. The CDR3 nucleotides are TGTGCCAGCAGTCCTATTGTTGGAGGTCCGTCGTACTTC.